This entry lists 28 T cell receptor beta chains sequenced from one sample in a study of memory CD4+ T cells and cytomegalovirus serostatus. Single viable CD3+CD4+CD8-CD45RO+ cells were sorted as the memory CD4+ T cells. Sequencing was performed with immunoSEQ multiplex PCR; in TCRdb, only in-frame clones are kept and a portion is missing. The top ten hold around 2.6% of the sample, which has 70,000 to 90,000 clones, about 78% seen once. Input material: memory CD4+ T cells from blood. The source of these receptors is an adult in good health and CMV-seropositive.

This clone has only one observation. This chain's CDR3 is CAWSGITDTQYF. DNA for the CDR3: TGTGCCTGGAGTGGTATCACAGATACGCAGTATTTT. The rearrangement uses TRBV30 and TRBJ2-3; D remains unclear. CDR3 length equals 12 residues. Trimming shortened V by 1 base and J by 2 bases, and 4 bases separated the two germline ends. CDR1 GTSNPN and CDR2 SVGIG come from the germline V gene (reference sequence). Full variable domain (rest looked up from reference TRBV30 and TRBJ2-3): SQTIHQWPATLVQPVGSPLSLECTVEGTSNPNLYWYRQAAGRGLQLLFYSVGIGQISSEVPQNLSASRPQDRQFILSSKKLLLSDSGFYLCAWSGITDTQYFGPGTRLTVL.

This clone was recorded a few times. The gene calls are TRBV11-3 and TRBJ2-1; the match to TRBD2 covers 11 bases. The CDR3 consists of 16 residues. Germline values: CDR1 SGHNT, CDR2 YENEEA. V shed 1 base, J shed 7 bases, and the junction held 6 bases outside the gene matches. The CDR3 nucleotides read TGTGCCAGCAGCTTAGGAACTAGCGGGAGATCTAATGAGCAGTTCTTC. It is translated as CASSLGTSGRSNEQFF.

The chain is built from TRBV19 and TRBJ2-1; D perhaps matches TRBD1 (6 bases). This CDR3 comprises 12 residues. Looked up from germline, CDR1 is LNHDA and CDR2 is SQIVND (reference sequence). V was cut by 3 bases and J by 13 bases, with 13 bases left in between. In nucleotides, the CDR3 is TGTGCCAGTAGTATTAGGGGGATGCAACAGTTCTTC. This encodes CASSIRGMQQFF.

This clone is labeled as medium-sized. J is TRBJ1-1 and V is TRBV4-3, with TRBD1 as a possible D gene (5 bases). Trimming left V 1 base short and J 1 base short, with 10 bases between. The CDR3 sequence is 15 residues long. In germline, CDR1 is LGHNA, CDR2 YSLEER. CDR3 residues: CASSQVWGTNTEAFF. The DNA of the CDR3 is TGCGCCAGCAGCCAAGTCTGGGGCACGAACACTGAAGCTTTCTTT.

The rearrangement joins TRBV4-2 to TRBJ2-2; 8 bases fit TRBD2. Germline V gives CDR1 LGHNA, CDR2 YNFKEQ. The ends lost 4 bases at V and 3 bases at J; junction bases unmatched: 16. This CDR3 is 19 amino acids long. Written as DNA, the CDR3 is TGTGCCAGCAGCCCCACTCAGCGGGGGCCCGGGGTCGACACCGGGGAGCTGTTTTTT. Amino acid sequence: CASSPTQRGPGVDTGELFF.

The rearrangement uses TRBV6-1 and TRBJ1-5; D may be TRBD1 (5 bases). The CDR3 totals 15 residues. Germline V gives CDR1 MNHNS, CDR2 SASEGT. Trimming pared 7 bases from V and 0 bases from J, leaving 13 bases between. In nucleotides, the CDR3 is TGTGCCAGCAATAGGGACTTCGATAGCAATCAGCCCCAGCATTTT. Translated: CASNRDFDSNQPQHF.

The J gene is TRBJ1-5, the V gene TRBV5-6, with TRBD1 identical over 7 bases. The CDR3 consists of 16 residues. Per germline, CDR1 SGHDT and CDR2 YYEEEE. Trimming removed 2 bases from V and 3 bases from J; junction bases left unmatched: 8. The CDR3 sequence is CASSFTGDGYNQPQHF. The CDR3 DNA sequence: TGTGCCAGCAGCTTCACAGGGGACGGGTACAATCAGCCCCAGCATTTT.

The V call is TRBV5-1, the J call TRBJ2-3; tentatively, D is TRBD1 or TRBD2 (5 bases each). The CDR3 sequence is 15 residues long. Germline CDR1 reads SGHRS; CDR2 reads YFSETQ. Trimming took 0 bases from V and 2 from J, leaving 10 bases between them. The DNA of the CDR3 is TGCGCCAGCAGCTTGGTCAGGGACCTCACAGATACGCAGTATTTT. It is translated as CASSLVRDLTDTQYF.

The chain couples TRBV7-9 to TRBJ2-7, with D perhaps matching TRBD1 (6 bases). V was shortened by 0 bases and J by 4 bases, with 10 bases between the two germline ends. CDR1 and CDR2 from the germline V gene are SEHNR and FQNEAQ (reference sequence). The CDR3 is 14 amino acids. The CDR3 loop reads CASSLAQGTYEQYF. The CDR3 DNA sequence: TGTGCCAGCAGCTTAGCACAGGGAACGTACGAGCAGTACTTC.

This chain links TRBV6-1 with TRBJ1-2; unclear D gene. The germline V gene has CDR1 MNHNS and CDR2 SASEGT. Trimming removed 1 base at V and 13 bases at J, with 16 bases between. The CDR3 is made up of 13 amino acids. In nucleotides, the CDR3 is TGTGCCAGCAGTGAAGGGGAAGTAAGGGTCCGCACCTTC. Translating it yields CASSEGEVRVRTF.

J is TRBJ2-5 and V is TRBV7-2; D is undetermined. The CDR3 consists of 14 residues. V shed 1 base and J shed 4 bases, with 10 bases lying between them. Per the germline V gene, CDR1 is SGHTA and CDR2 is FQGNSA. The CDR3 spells CASSLEGPPETQYF. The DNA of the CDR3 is TGTGCCAGCAGCTTAGAGGGCCCCCCAGAGACCCAGTACTTC.

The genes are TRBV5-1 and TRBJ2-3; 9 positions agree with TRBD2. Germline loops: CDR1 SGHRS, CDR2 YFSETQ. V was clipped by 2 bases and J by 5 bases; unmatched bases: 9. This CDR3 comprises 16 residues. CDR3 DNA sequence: TGCGCCAGCAGCTTTTCAGGGCGGGGGGGAGGAGATACGCAGTATTTT. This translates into CASSFSGRGGGDTQYF.

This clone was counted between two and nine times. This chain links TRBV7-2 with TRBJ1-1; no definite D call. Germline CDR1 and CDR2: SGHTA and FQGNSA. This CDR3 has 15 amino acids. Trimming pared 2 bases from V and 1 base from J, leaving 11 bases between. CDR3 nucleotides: TGTGCCAGCAGCTTACTTCCCGTCAGGAACACTGAAGCTTTCTTT. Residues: CASSLLPVRNTEAFF. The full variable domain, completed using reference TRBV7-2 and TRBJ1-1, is GAGVSQSPSNKVTEKGKDVELRCDPISGHTALYWYRQSLGQGLEFLIYFQGNSAPDKSGLPSDRFSAERTGGSVSTLTIQRTQQEDSAVYLCASSLLPVRNTEAFFGQGTRLTVV.

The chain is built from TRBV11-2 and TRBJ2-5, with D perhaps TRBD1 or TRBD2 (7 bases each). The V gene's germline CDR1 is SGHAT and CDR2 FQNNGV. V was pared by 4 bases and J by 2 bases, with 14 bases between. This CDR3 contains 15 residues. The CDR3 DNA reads TGTGCCAGCAGCTCCCAGGGGGGGAGTCAAGAGACCCAGTACTTC. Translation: CASSSQGGSQETQYF.

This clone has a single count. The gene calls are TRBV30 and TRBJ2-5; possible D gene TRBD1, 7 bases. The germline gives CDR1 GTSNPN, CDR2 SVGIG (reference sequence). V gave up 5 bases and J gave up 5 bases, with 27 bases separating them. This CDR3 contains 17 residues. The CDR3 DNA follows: TGTGCCTGGGAGAGGTTTGGGTGGCAGGGGGGATGGGAGACCCAGTACTTC. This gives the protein CAWERFGWQGGWETQYF.

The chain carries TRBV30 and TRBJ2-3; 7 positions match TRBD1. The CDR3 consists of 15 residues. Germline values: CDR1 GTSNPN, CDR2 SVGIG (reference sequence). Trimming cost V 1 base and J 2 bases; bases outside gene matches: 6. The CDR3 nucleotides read TGTGCCTGGAGTGCCACCGGGACAGCCACAGATACGCAGTATTTT. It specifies CAWSATGTATDTQYF.

CDR3 in amino acids: CASSLQTAATNEKLFF. Here the CDR3 DNA reads TGCGCCAGCAGTTTGCAGACAGCCGCAACTAATGAAAAACTGTTTTTT. This chain links TRBV4-1 with TRBJ1-4; D might be TRBD1 (5 bases). Trimming removed 6 bases from V and 0 bases from J, with 14 bases in between. Germline-derived CDR1 and CDR2 are MGHRA and YSYEKL. This CDR3 comprises 16 residues.

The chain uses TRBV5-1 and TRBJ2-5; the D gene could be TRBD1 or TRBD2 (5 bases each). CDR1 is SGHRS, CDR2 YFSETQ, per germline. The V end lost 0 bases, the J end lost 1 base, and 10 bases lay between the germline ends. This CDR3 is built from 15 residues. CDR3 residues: CASSLGPGTQETQYF. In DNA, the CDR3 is TGCGCCAGCAGCTTGGGGCCCGGGACCCAAGAGACCCAGTACTTC.

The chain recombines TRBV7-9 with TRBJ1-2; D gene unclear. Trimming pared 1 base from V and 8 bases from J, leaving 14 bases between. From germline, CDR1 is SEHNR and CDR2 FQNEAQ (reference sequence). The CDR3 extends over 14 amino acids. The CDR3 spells CASSLDSPGKGYTF. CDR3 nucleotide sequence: TGTGCCAGCAGCTTAGACTCCCCAGGCAAAGGCTACACCTTC.

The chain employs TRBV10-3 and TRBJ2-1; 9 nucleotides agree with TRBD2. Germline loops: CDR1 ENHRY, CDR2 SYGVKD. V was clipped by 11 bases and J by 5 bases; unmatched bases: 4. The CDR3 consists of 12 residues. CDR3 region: CAALAGNNEQFF. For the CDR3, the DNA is TGTGCCGCCCTAGCGGGAAACAATGAGCAGTTCTTC.

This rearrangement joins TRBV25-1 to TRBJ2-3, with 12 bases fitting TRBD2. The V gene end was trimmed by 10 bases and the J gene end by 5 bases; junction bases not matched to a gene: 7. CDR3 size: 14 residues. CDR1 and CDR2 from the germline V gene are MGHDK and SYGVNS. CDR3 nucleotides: TGTGCCATCCAAGGGGGACTAGCGGGAGATACGCAGTATTTT. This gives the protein CAIQGGLAGDTQYF.

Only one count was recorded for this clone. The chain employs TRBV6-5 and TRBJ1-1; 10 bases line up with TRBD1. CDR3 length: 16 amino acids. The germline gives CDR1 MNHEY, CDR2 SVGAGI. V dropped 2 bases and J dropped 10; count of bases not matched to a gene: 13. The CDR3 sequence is CASSYGDRGLNPRAFF. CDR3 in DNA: TGTGCCAGCAGTTACGGGGACAGGGGCCTCAATCCCCGAGCTTTCTTT.

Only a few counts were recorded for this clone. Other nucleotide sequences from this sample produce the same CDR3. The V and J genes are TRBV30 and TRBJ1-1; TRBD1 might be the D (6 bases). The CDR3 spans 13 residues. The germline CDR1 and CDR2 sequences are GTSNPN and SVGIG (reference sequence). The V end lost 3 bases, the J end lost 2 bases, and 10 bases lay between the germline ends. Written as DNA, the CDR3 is TGTGCCTGGAGCGTAGGGGGAAACACTGAAGCTTTCTTT. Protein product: CAWSVGGNTEAFF.

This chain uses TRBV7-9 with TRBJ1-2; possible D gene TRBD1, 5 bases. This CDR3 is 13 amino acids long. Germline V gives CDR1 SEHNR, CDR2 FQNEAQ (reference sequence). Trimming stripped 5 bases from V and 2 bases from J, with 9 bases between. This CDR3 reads CASSPRVNYGYTF. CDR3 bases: TGTGCCAGCAGCCCCAGGGTAAACTATGGCTACACCTTC. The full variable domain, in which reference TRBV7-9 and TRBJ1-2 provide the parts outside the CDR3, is DTGVSQNPRHKITKRGQNVTFRCDPISEHNRLYWYRQTLGQGPEFLTYFQNEAQLEKSRLLSDRFSAERPKGSFSTLEIQRTEQGDSAMYLCASSPRVNYGYTFGSGTRLTVV.

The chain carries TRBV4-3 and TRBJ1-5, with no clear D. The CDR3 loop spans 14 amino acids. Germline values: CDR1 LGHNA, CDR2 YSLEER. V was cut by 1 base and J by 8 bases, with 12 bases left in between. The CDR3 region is CASSQGVYAEPQHF. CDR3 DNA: TGCGCCAGCAGCCAAGGAGTGTATGCTGAGCCCCAGCATTTT.

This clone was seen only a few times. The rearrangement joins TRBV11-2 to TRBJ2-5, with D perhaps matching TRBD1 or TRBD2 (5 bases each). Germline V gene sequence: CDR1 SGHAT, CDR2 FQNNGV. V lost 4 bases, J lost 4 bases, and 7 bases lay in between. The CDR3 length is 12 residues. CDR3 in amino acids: CASSWGRETQYF. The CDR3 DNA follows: TGTGCCAGCAGCTGGGGACGAGAGACCCAGTACTTC. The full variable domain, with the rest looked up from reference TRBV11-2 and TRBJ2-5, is EAGVAQSPRYKIIEKRQSVAFWCNPISGHATLYWYQQILGQGPKLLIQFQNNGVVDDSQLPKDRFSAERLKGVDSTLKIQPAKLEDSAVYLCASSWGRETQYFGPGTRLLVL.

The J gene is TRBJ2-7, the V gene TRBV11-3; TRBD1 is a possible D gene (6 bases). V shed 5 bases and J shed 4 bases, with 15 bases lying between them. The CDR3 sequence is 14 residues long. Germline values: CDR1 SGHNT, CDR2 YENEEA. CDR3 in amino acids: CASSLGGAGYEQYF. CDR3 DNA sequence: TGTGCCAGCAGCCTTGGGGGCGCTGGTTACGAGCAGTACTTC.

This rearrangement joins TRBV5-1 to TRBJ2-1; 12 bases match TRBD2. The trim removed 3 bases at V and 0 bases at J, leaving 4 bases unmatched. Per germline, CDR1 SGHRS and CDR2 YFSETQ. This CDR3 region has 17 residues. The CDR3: CASSSSTSGSSYNEQFF. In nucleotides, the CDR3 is TGCGCCAGCAGCTCTTCGACTAGCGGGAGCTCCTACAATGAGCAGTTCTTC.